The 13 T cell receptor beta chains in this list originate from one sample, sequenced in a study of OX40 agonist ivuxolimab in advanced cancers. Sequenced by immunoSEQ multiplex PCR; TCRdb stores in-frame clones only, minus some. Of under 90,000 clones in the sample, 93% were seen once. Material: CD4+ or CD8+ T cells sorted from blood, obtained in a trial of the OX40 agonist ivuxolimab. The source of these receptors is an adult with an advanced solid tumor such as melanoma, head and neck, liver or kidney cancer.

The chain carries TRBV6-6 and TRBJ1-3; 7 bases line up with TRBD1. With V trimmed by 5 bases and J by 0 bases, 7 bases remained unmatched. This CDR3 is 16 amino acids long. Germline values: CDR1 MNHNY, CDR2 SVGAGI (reference sequence). For the CDR3, the DNA is TGTGCCAGCAGTGTAACAGGGGACCTCTCTGGAAACACCATATATTTT. This gives the protein CASSVTGDLSGNTIYF.

This chain connects TRBV30 to TRBJ2-1; 7 bases agree with TRBD1. The CDR3 has 16 residues. Germline V lookup: CDR1 GTSNPN, CDR2 SVGIG (reference sequence). Trimming took 4 bases from V and 6 from J; bases not matched to a gene: 15. The CDR3 here is CAWTPWSQGLSNEQFF. The CDR3 DNA follows: TGTGCCTGGACCCCGTGGTCACAGGGGCTTTCCAATGAGCAGTTCTTC.

As concerns this clone: This specimen includes other DNA sequences encoding the same CDR3. V gene TRBV28 combines with J gene TRBJ2-7; D not certain. Germline loops: CDR1 MDHEN, CDR2 SYDVKM. V was cut by 5 bases and J by 2 bases, with 4 bases left in between. The CDR3 length is 11 residues. CDR3 in DNA: TGTGCCAGCAGTCTCACCTACGAGCAGTACTTC. Amino acids: CASSLTYEQYF.

This sequence joins TRBV19 and TRBJ1-3; weak D call: TRBD1 (6 bases). The CDR3 loop spans 14 amino acids. Trimming took off 6 bases at V and 2 bases at J, with 11 bases between the two ends. CDR1 and CDR2 from the germline V gene are LNHDA and SQIVND (reference sequence). This chain's CDR3 is CASSLGGPGNTIYF. CDR3 nucleotides: TGTGCCAGTAGCCTGGGGGGCCCTGGAAACACCATATATTTT.

The J gene is TRBJ2-3, the V gene TRBV6-1, with unresolved D. Germline V gene sequence: CDR1 MNHNS, CDR2 SASEGT. This CDR3 region has 17 residues. Trimming removed 0 bases at V and 0 bases at J, with 13 bases between. The CDR3 region has the DNA TGTGCCAGCAGTGAAGCCCTCTGGGGTACTAGCACAGATACGCAGTATTTT. Amino acid sequence: CASSEALWGTSTDTQYF.

V gene TRBV4-1 combines with J gene TRBJ1-1; D unresolved. CDR1 and CDR2 from the germline V gene are MGHRA and YSYEKL. The V gene lost 1 base and the J gene lost 2 bases, with 11 bases spanning the gap. CDR3 size: 15 residues. The CDR3 loop is CASSQAQESNTEAFF. The CDR3 DNA is TGCGCCAGCAGCCAAGCTCAGGAATCTAACACTGAAGCTTTCTTT.

This chain joins TRBV4-3 and TRBJ1-2, with D uncertain. The germline gives CDR1 LGHNA, CDR2 YSLEER. V gave up 4 bases and J gave up 2 bases, with 11 bases separating them. The CDR3 totals 14 residues. The CDR3: CASSPVRGNYGYTF. The CDR3 bases are TGCGCCAGCAGCCCCGTCCGGGGAAACTATGGCTACACCTTC.

CDR3: CASSRLARQGGETQYF. CDR3 nucleotide sequence: TGTGCCAGCAGCAGACTAGCTCGGCAGGGGGGGGAGACCCAGTACTTC. This sequence joins TRBV5-4 and TRBJ2-5; D tentatively fits TRBD1 or TRBD2 (7 bases each). Germline values: CDR1 SGHNT, CDR2 YYREEE (reference sequence). This CDR3 is built from 16 residues. Trimming removed 4 bases at V and 5 bases at J, with 21 bases between.

V usage is TRBV25-1 and J usage is TRBJ1-5; 8 bases match TRBD1. J was trimmed by 2 bases and V by 6 bases; bases with no gene match: 3. From germline, CDR1 is MGHDK and CDR2 SYGVNS. The CDR3 contains 14 residues. The CDR3: CASSLTGGNQPQHF. CDR3 nucleotide sequence: TGTGCCAGCAGCCTGACAGGGGGCAATCAGCCCCAGCATTTT.

The chain couples TRBV25-1 to TRBJ2-6, with D maybe TRBD1 (5 bases). The CDR3 sequence is 17 residues long. Germline V gene data show CDR1 as MGHDK and CDR2 as SYGVNS. With 3 bases removed from V and 2 bases from J, the gap between germline ends came to 14 bases. CDR3 DNA sequence: TGTGCCAGCAGTGATTGGCAGGGCGGAGCTGGGGCCAACGTCCTGACTTTC. Its translation is CASSDWQGGAGANVLTF.

The rearrangement links TRBV29-1 to TRBJ2-7; no clear D gene. The CDR3 length is 14 residues. V lost 7 bases, J lost 2 bases, and 18 bases lay in between. The V gene's germline CDR1 is SQVTM and CDR2 ANQGSEA. DNA of the CDR3: TGCAGCGCCGCGGTGTCGGCCACCCCCTACGAGCAGTACTTC. Translated: CSAAVSATPYEQYF.

The CDR3 nucleotides read TGTGCCAGCAGCTCACAGGGCTACAATGAGCAGTTCTTC. It is translated as CASSSQGYNEQFF. V gene TRBV7-9 combines with J gene TRBJ2-1; possible D gene TRBD1, 6 bases. The CDR3 consists of 13 residues. Germline V gives CDR1 SEHNR, CDR2 FQNEAQ (reference sequence). Trimming left V 4 bases short and J 3 bases short, with 7 bases between.

The CDR3 DNA follows: TGTGCCAGCAGTCCCGGGACACCCTATGGCTACACCTTC. Amino acid sequence: CASSPGTPYGYTF. This chain connects TRBV27 to TRBJ1-2; weak D call: TRBD1 (6 bases). The germline V gene encodes CDR1 MNHEY and CDR2 SMNVEV (reference sequence). This CDR3 region has 13 residues. The V and J ends lost 5 bases and 4 bases respectively, with 11 bases between them.